Listed here is a single T cell receptor beta chain. Its recognized antigen is unknown. Within one base of it there is no much larger clone, and no base qualities were kept. TCRbeta CDR3 regions were amplified from genomic DNA by means of the immunoSEQ Assay, a bias-controlled multiplex PCR. The paper's data handling went like this. The number of nucleated cells in each sample was estimated from the amplification of reference gene primers within the assay. To quantify the absolute abundance of each unique TCRbeta CDR3 rearrangement, sequence reads were collapsed and filtered. For each sample, productive Simpson clonality was calculated as the square root of Simpson's diversity index across productive rearrangements. This is the immuneACCESS table as TCRdb keeps it, with only in-frame sequences that have V and J called. A part of the clones is gone; compared with another copy, unresolved V genes explain less than half, and the rest is unexplained. The D gene and trimming were derived from the DNA, and the V and J assignments and clone size from that table. Across this sample there are over 150,000 clones, with approximately 86% seen only once. Around 0.6% of the sample is in the top ten clones.

This record comes from a study of blood T cell repertoires in COVID-19 (dated by TCRdb to the early 2020s). Study-level background: Samples covering the acute and convalescent phases of COVID-19 were provided by collaborators in the United States, Italy and Spain. The repertoires were released in a freely available public database meant as a resource for research on the immune response to SARS-CoV-2. Subjects who had been exposed to COVID-19, were actively infected with it, or had recovered from it provided the deeply sampled blood TCRbeta repertoires that made up the dataset. The sample metadata nearly always contained a de-identified subject ID, COVID-19 status, age in years and sex. The prospective study material was composed of cDNA or gDNA derived from T cells, B-cell-depleted T cells, or PBMCs. The samples were drawn from two sources: the first 160 participants of the ongoing ImmuneRACE study, and 1,200 or so subjects contributed by 6 global collaborators. Where available, HLA class I and class II types were taken from metadata supplied by the sample provider and were not determined by assay-based typing. The investigation overall reported the following: How much clinical and demographic metadata was included differed by source and by participant, and the metadata was provided uncurated.

In Seattle, one collaborating source enrolled patients while the infection was active and tracked those patients longitudinally over the course of disease. Collaborating institutions collected whole blood in K2EDTA tubes following their own protocols. Collaborator samples were shipped for TCRbeta analysis as frozen whole blood, isolated PBMCs, or DNA extracted from either sample type. The CDR3 has 15 amino acids, counting the end cysteine and phenylalanine. Left in the record is the CDR3 DNA by itself, 45 bases read in frame from the first base. CDR1 KGHSY and CDR2 FQNENV are derived from the germline V gene. V ends up 3 bases short and J 6 bases short, with an unmatched junction base count of 8.

Specimen: peripheral blood. This receptor was taken from a man aged 60 to 69 with COVID-19, enrolled during active disease. The chain is made from TRBV16 and TRBJ1-1; TRBD1 aligns with 9 central bases. The CDR3 reads as follows: CASSHPGTGSPEAFF. The DNA sequence reads TGTGCCAGCAGCCACCCCGGGACAGGGTCCCCTGAAGCTTTCTTT.